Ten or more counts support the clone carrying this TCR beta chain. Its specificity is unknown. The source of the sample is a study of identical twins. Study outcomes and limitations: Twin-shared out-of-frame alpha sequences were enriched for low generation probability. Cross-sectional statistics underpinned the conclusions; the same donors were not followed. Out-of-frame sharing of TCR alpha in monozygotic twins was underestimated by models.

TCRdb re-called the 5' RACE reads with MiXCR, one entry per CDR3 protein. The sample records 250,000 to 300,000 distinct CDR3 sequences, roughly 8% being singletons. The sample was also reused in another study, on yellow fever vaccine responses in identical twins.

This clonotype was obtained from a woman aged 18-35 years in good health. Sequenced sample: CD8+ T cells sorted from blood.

CDR3 DNA: TGTGCCAGCAGTCACACGGAACTCGCGTTCCAAGAGACCCAGTACTTC. It translates to CASSHTELAFQETQYF. V gene TRBV6-5 combines with J gene TRBJ2-5; D is undetermined. Trimming took 5 bases from V and 1 from J, leaving 17 bases between them. The CDR3 is made up of 16 amino acids. The germline V gene has CDR1 MNHEY and CDR2 SVGAGI.